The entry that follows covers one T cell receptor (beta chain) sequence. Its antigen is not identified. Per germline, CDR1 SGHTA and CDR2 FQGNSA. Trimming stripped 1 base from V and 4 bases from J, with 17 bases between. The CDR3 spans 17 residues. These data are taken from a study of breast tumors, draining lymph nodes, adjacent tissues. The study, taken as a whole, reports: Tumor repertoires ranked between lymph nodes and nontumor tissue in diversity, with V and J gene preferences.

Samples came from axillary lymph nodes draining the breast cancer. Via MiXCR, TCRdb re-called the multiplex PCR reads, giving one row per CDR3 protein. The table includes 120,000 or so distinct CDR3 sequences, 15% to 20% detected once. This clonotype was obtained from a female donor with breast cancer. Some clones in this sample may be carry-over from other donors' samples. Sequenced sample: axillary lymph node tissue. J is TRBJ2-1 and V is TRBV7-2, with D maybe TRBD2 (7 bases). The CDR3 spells CASSLEGGGGGYNEQFF. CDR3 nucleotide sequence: TGTGCCAGCAGCTTAGAGGGGGGGGGAGGGGGTTACAATGAGCAGTTCTTC.